The 26 T cell receptor beta chains reported below all come from one sample, sequenced in a study of shared clonotypes between healthy human individuals. Sequenced by immunoSEQ multiplex PCR; TCRdb stores in-frame clones only, minus some. This table holds around 510,000 clones, roughly 95% found once. The specimen sequenced was naive CD4+ T cells sorted from blood. Subset here: CD45RA+ positively selected. Receptor source: a woman younger than 45 in good health.

Note on this clone: Distinct nucleotide sequences in the sample also encode this CDR3. V gene TRBV7-6 combines with J gene TRBJ2-1; D is perhaps TRBD2 (6 bases). Germline CDR1 SGHVS, CDR2 FNYEAQ. This CDR3 contains 15 residues. Trimming stripped 6 bases from V and 0 bases from J, with 12 bases between. CDR3 in amino acids: CASSLAGSSYNEQFF. CDR3 nucleotide sequence: TGTGCCAGCAGTCTGGCCGGGAGCTCCTACAATGAGCAGTTCTTC.

The rearrangement joins TRBV6-5 to TRBJ2-3; 11 nucleotides align to TRBD2. This CDR3 has 15 amino acids. Trimming at V came to 7 bases and at J to 2 bases, leaving 5 bases not matched to a gene. From germline, CDR1 is MNHEY and CDR2 SVGAGI. The CDR3 region is CASTPLAGATDTQYF. CDR3 DNA: TGTGCCAGCACCCCACTAGCGGGAGCCACAGATACGCAGTATTTT.

The V and J genes are TRBV6-6 and TRBJ2-7; 8 nucleotides align to TRBD1. CDR1 and CDR2 from the germline V gene are MNHNY and SVGAGI (reference sequence). Trimming removed 0 bases from V and 3 bases from J; junction bases left unmatched: 1. CDR3 size: 14 residues. Here the CDR3 reads CASSYSGQVYEQYF. Written as DNA, the CDR3 is TGTGCCAGCAGTTACTCGGGACAGGTCTACGAGCAGTACTTC.

V is TRBV6-4 and J is TRBJ2-7; 7 nucleotides agree with TRBD1. This CDR3 region has 17 residues. Germline V gives CDR1 MRHNA, CDR2 SNTAGT. Trimming took 0 bases from V and 3 from J; bases not matched to a gene: 11. The CDR3 protein is CASSDSSRGTDCYEQYF. The CDR3 DNA is TGTGCCAGCAGTGACTCGAGTCGTGGGACAGACTGCTACGAGCAGTACTTC.

This rearrangement joins TRBV6-6 to TRBJ1-1, with 8 bases fitting TRBD1. CDR3 length: 12 residues. CDR1 is MNHNY and CDR2 is SVGAGI in the germline V gene (reference sequence). The ends lost 6 bases at V and 11 bases at J; junction bases unmatched: 8. The CDR3 DNA sequence: TGTGCCAGCAGCACTGACAGGGGTGAGGCTTTCTTT. Protein sequence: CASSTDRGEAFF.

The J gene is TRBJ1-2, the V gene TRBV9; possible D gene TRBD1, 5 bases. This CDR3 spans 14 amino acids. Germline values: CDR1 SGDLS, CDR2 YYNGEE. Trimming pared 4 bases from V and 7 bases from J, leaving 17 bases between. CDR3 protein: CASSSKGGRGGYTF. The DNA for the CDR3 is TGTGCCAGCAGCTCAAAGGGAGGGAGGGGTGGCTACACCTTC.

V and J are TRBV15 and TRBJ1-4; a weak D match, TRBD1 (6 bases). V was clipped by 2 bases and J by 0 bases, with 16 bases between them. The CDR3 sequence is 18 residues long. CDR1 is LNHNV and CDR2 is YYDKDF in the germline V gene (reference sequence). CDR3 in DNA: TGTGCCACCAGCAGAACTTTGCCGCGGACAGCAACTAATGAAAAACTGTTTTTT. It specifies CATSRTLPRTATNEKLFF.

CDR3 amino acids: CASSKLAGSYNEQFF. The CDR3 DNA sequence: TGTGCCAGCAGTAAACTAGCAGGATCCTACAATGAGCAGTTCTTC. V usage is TRBV2 and J usage is TRBJ2-1; maybe TRBD2 (6 bases). Germline lookup yields CDR1 SNHLY and CDR2 FYNNEI. The ends were cut back, 5 bases at V and 1 base at J, with 12 bases in the middle. The CDR3 runs to 15 residues.

CDR3 bases: TGTGCCAGCAGTTCACTTATACCCCTTGAAGCTTTCTTT. Amino acids: CASSSLIPLEAFF. The V gene is TRBV28, the J gene TRBJ1-1; D is undetermined. Trimming took off 4 bases at V and 7 bases at J, with 13 bases between the two ends. This CDR3 has 13 amino acids. Germline V gene sequence: CDR1 MDHEN, CDR2 SYDVKM. The entire variable domain, with the rest obtained from reference TRBV28 and TRBJ1-1, is as follows: DVKVTQSSRYLVKRTGEKVFLECVQDMDHENMFWYRQDPGLGLRLIYFSYDVKMKEKGDIPEGYSVSREKKERFSLILESASTNQTSMYLCASSSLIPLEAFFGQGTRLTVV.

V usage is TRBV6-4 and J usage is TRBJ2-7; 7 bases agree with TRBD2. Germline V CDR1 and CDR2: MRHNA, SNTAGT. The CDR3 contains 13 residues. V shed 7 bases, J shed 0 bases, and the junction held 3 bases outside the gene matches. The CDR3 loop is CASTSSGSYEQYF. CDR3 coding DNA: TGTGCCAGCACATCTAGCGGCTCCTACGAGCAGTACTTC.

CDR3 DNA sequence: TGTGCCAGCTCACTGGCGGGACAGTCAGTGGATACGCAGTATTTT. This codes for CASSLAGQSVDTQYF. The chain joins TRBV18 to TRBJ2-3; D perhaps matches TRBD1 (7 bases). V lost 4 bases and J 6 bases, leaving 17 bases between the germline ends. The V gene's germline CDR1 is KGHSH and CDR2 LQKENI. The CDR3 totals 15 residues.

The gene calls are TRBV6-1 and TRBJ1-2; no firm D call. Germline lookup yields CDR1 MNHNS and CDR2 SASEGT. Trimming took 2 bases from V and 5 from J, leaving 6 bases between them. This CDR3 spans 12 amino acids. The CDR3 coding sequence is TGTGCCAGCAGTGAATTTCGGTATGGCTACACCTTC. Translation gives CASSEFRYGYTF.

Notes on this clone: Germline and junction disagree at one end, which may indicate a read error. The V gene is TRBV5-5, the J gene TRBJ2-7, with D possibly being TRBD2 (6 bases). There are 15 residues in the CDR3. CDR1 SGHKS and CDR2 YYEKEE come from the germline V gene (reference sequence). The CDR3 sequence: CASSLGGTPLYEQYF. The CDR3 coding sequence is TGTGCCAGCAGTTTGGGGGGTACTCCCCTCTACGAGCAGTACTTC.

In this sample, this clone turned up a few times. This chain connects TRBV14 to TRBJ2-7, with no clear D. V shed 0 bases and J shed 0 bases, with 3 bases lying between them. The length of the CDR3 is 13 residues. Germline CDR1 reads SGHDN; CDR2 reads FVKESK. The DNA of the CDR3 is TGTGCCAGCAGCCAAGAGAGCTCCTACGAGCAGTACTTC. Its translation is CASSQESSYEQYF.

The rearrangement uses TRBV27 and TRBJ1-5; possible D gene TRBD1, 6 bases. V dropped 3 bases and J dropped 0 bases, with 15 bases sitting between them. Germline CDR1 reads MNHEY; CDR2 reads SMNVEV (reference sequence). The CDR3 loop spans 17 amino acids. CDR3 loop: CASSFTRGGNSNQPQHF. The CDR3 nucleotides are TGTGCCAGCAGTTTTACAAGAGGGGGTAATAGCAATCAGCCCCAGCATTTT.

The chain joins TRBV28 to TRBJ2-2; D uncertain. The CDR3 consists of 13 residues. The V end lost 0 bases, the J end lost 6 bases, and 5 bases lay between the germline ends. The V gene's germline CDR1 is MDHEN and CDR2 SYDVKM. The CDR3 DNA follows: TGTGCCAGCAGTTTATGGGTACCCGGGGAGCTGTTTTTT. Protein sequence: CASSLWVPGELFF. The variable domain in full, completed from reference TRBV28 and TRBJ2-2, reads DVKVTQSSRYLVKRTGEKVFLECVQDMDHENMFWYRQDPGLGLRLIYFSYDVKMKEKGDIPEGYSVSREKKERFSLILESASTNQTSMYLCASSLWVPGELFFGEGSRLTVL.

The V and J genes are TRBV11-2 and TRBJ2-7; D is possibly TRBD2 (6 bases). CDR1 is SGHAT and CDR2 is FQNNGV in the germline V gene. There are 14 residues in the CDR3. V lost 5 bases and J lost 2, with 13 bases in between. The CDR3 coding sequence is TGTGCCAGCAGCCTCACGGGGGTAACCTACGAGCAGTACTTC. As protein: CASSLTGVTYEQYF.

The J gene is TRBJ1-5, the V gene TRBV27; maybe TRBD1 (5 bases). The CDR3 length is 14 residues. Germline V gene lookup returns CDR1 MNHEY and CDR2 SMNVEV (reference sequence). Trimming took 2 bases from V and 4 from J, leaving 9 bases between them. For the CDR3, the DNA is TGTGCCAGCAGTTTAGCAGGGATTAATCAGCCCCAGCATTTT. As protein: CASSLAGINQPQHF.

The gene calls are TRBV28 and TRBJ2-1, with D uncertain. V dropped 4 bases and J dropped 1 base, with 14 bases sitting between them. The germline V gene encodes CDR1 MDHEN and CDR2 SYDVKM. This CDR3 has 16 residues. The CDR3 DNA follows: TGTGCCAGCAGTTCGACTCGGGCCCTATCCTACAATGAGCAGTTCTTC. The encoded protein is CASSSTRALSYNEQFF.

As concerns this clone: Since the CDR3 does not end with the conserved phenylalanine or tryptophan, this likely comes from a read error. The CDR3 here is CASSFGQHTEAFS. The CDR3 coding sequence is TGTGCCAGCAGTTTCGGCCAACACACTGAAGCTTTCTCT. This rearrangement joins TRBV27 to TRBJ1-1; no firm D call. Trimming removed 3 bases from V and 3 bases from J, with 8 bases in between. This CDR3 comprises 13 residues. The germline gives CDR1 MNHEY, CDR2 SMNVEV (reference sequence).

This rearrangement joins TRBV2 to TRBJ2-7; tentatively, D is TRBD2 (5 bases). CDR1 SNHLY and CDR2 FYNNEI come from the germline V gene. The V end was cut by 8 bases, the J end by 7 bases, with 21 bases between. This CDR3 region has 14 residues. Written as DNA, the CDR3 is TGTGCCAGCGGTCAGCTCGGCGGGTTCGGTGAGCAGTACTTC. Translated: CASGQLGGFGEQYF.

V and J are TRBV28 and TRBJ2-7; D might be TRBD1 (5 bases). This CDR3 has 15 residues. V was pared by 7 bases and J by 1 base, with 17 bases between. Germline CDR1 MDHEN, CDR2 SYDVKM. The CDR3 region is CASNQDTASSYEQYF. CDR3 DNA: TGTGCCAGCAACCAGGACACCGCATCTTCCTACGAGCAGTACTTC.

This clone was observed once. The CDR3 DNA reads TGTGCCAGCAGCTCCCAGGACACCCGTAAAAAGAAAACTGAAGCTTTCTTT. Translating it yields CASSSQDTRKKKTEAFF. The chain uses TRBV6-9 and TRBJ1-1; a weak D match, TRBD1 (5 bases). CDR3 length: 17 residues. V dropped 6 bases and J dropped 5 bases, with 25 bases sitting between them. Germline CDR1 reads MNHGY; CDR2 reads SVAAGI.

The gene calls are TRBV11-2 and TRBJ2-5; TRBD1 is a possible D gene (5 bases). CDR3 length: 14 residues. Per the germline V gene, CDR1 is SGHAT and CDR2 is FQNNGV. Trimming took 5 bases from V and 4 from J, leaving 14 bases between them. DNA for the CDR3: TGTGCCAGCAGCCCTCCAGGGTATTCAGAGACCCAGTACTTC. It is translated as CASSPPGYSETQYF.

The V call is TRBV7-9, the J call TRBJ2-6; D gene ambiguous. Germline values: CDR1 SEHNR, CDR2 FQNEAQ (reference sequence). Trimming took off 4 bases at V and 0 bases at J, with 1 base between the two ends. CDR3 length equals 13 residues. For the CDR3, the DNA is TGTGCCAGCAGCTCCTCTGGGGCCAACGTCCTGACTTTC. Its protein product is CASSSSGANVLTF. Together with reference TRBV7-9 and TRBJ2-6, the CDR3 gives the full variable domain: DTGVSQNPRHKITKRGQNVTFRCDPISEHNRLYWYRQTLGQGPEFLTYFQNEAQLEKSRLLSDRFSAERPKGSFSTLEIQRTEQGDSAMYLCASSSSGANVLTFGAGSRLTVL.

The chain is built from TRBV5-1 and TRBJ2-1; 11 nucleotides line up with TRBD2. Germline V CDR1 and CDR2: SGHRS, YFSETQ. CDR3 size: 14 residues. Unmatched junction bases numbered 3, after V lost 4 bases and J lost 6 bases. The DNA for the CDR3 is TGCGCCAGCAGCACTAGCGGGAGTCGCAATGAGCAGTTCTTC. Protein sequence: CASSTSGSRNEQFF.